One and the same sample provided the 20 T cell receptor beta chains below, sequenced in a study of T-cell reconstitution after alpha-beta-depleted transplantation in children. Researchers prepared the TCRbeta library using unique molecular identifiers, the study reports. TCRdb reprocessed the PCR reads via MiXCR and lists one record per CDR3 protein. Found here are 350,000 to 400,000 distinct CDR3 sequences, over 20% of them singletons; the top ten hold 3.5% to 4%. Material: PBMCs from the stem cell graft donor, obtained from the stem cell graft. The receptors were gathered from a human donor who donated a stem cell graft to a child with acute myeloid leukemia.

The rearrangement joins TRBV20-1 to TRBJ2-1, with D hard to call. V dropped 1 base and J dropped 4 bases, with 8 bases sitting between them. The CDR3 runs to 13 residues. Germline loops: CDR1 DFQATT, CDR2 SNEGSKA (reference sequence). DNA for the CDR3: TGCAGTGCTAGAGTAGCAGTTTACAATGAGCAGTTCTTC. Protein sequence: CSARVAVYNEQFF.

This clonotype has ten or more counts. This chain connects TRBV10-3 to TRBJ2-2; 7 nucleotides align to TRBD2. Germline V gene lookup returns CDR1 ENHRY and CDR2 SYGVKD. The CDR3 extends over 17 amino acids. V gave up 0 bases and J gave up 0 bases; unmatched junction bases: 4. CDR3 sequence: CAISESSGHANTGELFF. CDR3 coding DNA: TGTGCCATCAGTGAGTCTAGCGGGCACGCGAACACCGGGGAGCTGTTTTTT.

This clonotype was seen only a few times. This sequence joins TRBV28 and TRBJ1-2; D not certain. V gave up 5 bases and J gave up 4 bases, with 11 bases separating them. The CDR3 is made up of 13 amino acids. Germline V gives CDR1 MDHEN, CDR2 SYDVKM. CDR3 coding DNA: TGTGCCAGCAGTCCCCCGGAATTCTATGGCTACACCTTC. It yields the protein CASSPPEFYGYTF.

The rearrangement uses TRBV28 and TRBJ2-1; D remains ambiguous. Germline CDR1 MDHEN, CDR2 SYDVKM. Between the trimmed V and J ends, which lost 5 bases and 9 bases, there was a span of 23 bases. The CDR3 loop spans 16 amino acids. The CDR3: CASSPDEPRAPSEQFF. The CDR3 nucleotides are TGTGCCAGCAGTCCAGACGAGCCTAGGGCCCCTTCTGAGCAGTTCTTC.

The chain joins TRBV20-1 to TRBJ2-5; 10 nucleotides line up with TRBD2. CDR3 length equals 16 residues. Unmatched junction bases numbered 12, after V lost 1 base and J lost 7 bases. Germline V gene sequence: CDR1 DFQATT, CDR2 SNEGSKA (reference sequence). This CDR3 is CSARGLAGDEGVTQYF. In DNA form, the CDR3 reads TGCAGTGCTAGAGGTCTAGCGGGAGATGAAGGAGTGACCCAGTACTTC.

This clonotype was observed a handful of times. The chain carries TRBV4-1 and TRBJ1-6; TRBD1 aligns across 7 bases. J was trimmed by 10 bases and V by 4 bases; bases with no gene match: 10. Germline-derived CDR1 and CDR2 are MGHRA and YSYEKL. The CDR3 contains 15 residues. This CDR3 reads CASSPGQASGSPLHF. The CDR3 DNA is TGCGCCAGCAGCCCTGGACAGGCCTCTGGGTCACCCCTCCACTTT.

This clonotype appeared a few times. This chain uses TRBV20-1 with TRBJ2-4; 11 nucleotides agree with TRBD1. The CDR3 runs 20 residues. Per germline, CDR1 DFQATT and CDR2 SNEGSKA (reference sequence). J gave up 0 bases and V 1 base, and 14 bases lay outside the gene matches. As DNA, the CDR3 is TGCAGTGCTAGAGCTCGGACAGGGGGCGATAAACCACTAGCCAAAAACATTCAGTACTTC. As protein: CSARARTGGDKPLAKNIQYF.

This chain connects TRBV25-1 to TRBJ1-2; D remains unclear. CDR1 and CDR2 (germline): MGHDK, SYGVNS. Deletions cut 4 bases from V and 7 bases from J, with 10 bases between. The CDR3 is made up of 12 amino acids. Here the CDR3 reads CASSVRHGGYTF. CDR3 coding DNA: TGTGCCAGCAGTGTCAGGCATGGTGGCTACACCTTC.

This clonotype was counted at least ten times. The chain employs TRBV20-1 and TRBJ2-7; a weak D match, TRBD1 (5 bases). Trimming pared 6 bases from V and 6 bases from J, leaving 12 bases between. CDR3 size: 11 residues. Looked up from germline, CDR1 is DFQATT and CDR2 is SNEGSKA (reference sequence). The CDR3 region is CSARRGGEQYF. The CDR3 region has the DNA TGCAGTGCAAGAAGGGGTGGCGAGCAGTACTTC.

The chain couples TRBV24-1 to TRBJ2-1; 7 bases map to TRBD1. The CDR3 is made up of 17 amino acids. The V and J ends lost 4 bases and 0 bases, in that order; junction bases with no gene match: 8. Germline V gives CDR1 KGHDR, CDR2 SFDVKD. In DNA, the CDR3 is TGTGCCACCAGTGACCCCAAACAGGGGCTCTCCTACAATGAGCAGTTCTTC. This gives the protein CATSDPKQGLSYNEQFF.

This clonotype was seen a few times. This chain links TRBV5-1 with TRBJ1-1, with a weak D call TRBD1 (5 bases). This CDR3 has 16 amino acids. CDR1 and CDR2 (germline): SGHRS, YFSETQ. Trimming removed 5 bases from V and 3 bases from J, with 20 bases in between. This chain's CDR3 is CASRRGSLQWYTEAFF. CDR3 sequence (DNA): TGCGCCAGCAGGAGGGGCAGTCTCCAATGGTACACTGAAGCTTTCTTT.

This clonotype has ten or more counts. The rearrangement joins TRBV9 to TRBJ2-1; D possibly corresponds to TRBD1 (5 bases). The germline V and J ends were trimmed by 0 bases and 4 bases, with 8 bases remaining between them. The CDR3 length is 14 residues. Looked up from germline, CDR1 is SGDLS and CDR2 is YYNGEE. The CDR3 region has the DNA TGTGCCAGCAGCGTAGGAGACAGTTACAATGAGCAGTTCTTC. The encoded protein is CASSVGDSYNEQFF.

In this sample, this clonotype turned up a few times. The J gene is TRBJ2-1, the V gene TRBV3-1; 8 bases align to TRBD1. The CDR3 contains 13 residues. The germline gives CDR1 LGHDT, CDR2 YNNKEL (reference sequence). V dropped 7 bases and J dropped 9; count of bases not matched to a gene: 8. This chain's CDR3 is CASTPGQGSEQFF. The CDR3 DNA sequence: TGTGCCAGCACTCCCGGACAGGGCAGTGAGCAGTTCTTC.

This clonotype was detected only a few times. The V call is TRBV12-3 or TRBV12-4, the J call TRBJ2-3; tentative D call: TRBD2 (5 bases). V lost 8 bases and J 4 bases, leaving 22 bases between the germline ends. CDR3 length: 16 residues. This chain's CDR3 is CASQPLVGVHPDTQYF. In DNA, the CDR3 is TGTGCCAGCCAACCTCTCGTCGGGGTTCACCCAGATACGCAGTATTTT.

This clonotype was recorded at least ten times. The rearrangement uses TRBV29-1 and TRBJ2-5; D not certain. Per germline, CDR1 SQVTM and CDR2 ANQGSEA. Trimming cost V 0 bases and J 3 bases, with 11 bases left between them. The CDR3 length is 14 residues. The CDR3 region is CSVEDLATEETQYF. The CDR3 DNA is TGCAGCGTTGAAGATCTTGCTACCGAAGAGACCCAGTACTTC. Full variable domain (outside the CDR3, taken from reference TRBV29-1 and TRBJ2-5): SAVISQKPSRDICQRGTSLTIQCQVDSQVTMMFWYRQQPGQSLTLIATANQGSEATYESGFVIDKFPISRPNLTFSTLTVSNMSPEDSSIYLCSVEDLATEETQYFGPGTRLLVL.

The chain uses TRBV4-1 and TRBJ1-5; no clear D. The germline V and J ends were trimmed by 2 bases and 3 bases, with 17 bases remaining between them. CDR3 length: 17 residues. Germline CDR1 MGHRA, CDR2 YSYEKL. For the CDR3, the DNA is TGCGCCAGCAGCCAACCTACCGGGCGGCGGATCAATCAGCCCCAGCATTTT. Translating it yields CASSQPTGRRINQPQHF.

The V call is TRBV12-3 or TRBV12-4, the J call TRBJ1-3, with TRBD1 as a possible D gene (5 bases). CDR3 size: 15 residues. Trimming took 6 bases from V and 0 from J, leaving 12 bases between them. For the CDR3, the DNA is TGTGCCAGCAGCCGCCGGCAGGGCTCTGGAAACACCATATATTTT. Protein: CASSRRQGSGNTIYF.

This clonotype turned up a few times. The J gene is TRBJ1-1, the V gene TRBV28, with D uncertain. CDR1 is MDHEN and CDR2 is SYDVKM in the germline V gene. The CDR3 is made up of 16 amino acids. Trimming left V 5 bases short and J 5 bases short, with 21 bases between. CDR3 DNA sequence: TGTGCCAGCAGTCCATCCGGGTATGGGTTGAGGACTGAAGCTTTCTTT. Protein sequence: CASSPSGYGLRTEAFF.

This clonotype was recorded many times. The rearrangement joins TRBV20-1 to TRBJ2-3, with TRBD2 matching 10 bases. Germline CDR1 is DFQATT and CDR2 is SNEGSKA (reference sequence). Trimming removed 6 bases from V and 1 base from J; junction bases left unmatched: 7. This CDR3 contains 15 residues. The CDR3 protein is CSASPGTSGTDTQYF. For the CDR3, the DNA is TGCAGTGCGTCCCCCGGGACTAGCGGCACAGATACGCAGTATTTT.

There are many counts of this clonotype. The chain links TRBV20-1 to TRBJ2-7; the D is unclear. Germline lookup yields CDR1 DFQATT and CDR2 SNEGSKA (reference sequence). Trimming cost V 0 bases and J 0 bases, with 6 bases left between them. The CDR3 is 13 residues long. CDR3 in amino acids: CSARDTASYEQYF. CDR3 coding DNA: TGCAGTGCTAGAGATACGGCCTCCTACGAGCAGTACTTC.